This T cell receptor (beta chain) was sequenced in a study of beta chain features in type 1 diabetes (dated by TCRdb to between 2018 and 2020). Regarding the research as a whole: Mean age, gender distribution, total cell number and subset yield were not different between patients and healthy donors. In the study, TCRB repertoires of sorted circulating CD4+ T cell subsets from recently diagnosed type 1 diabetes patients were compared with those of matched healthy donors. A total of 107,917,701 sorted cells were examined across all samples, and the number of cells per subset was strongly correlated with RNA yield. Regulatory and stem cell-like memory subsets were isolated from only 8 patients and roughly eight healthy donors, whereas naive and central memory subsets came from all 28 donors.

Study-wide findings and limitations: Naive, central memory and regulatory TCRB repertoires appeared to be more similar among patients than among healthy donors. Shorter templates might be favored by PCR, yet because patient and control samples were amplified and corrected together, any such skew would affect both groups equally. Because the HLA sub-analyses included only small numbers of individuals, any influence of HLA type on TCRB rearrangement was left unresolved. At VDJ recombination sites, type 1 diabetes patients had fewer insertions and more deleted nucleotides, which implies abnormalities in thymic rearrangement. Because cDNA was sequenced instead of genomic DNA, activated cells with high expression could be over-represented, although the groups did not differ in activation or CD3 levels. A moderate but significant shortening of TCRB CDR3 length was observed in type 1 diabetes patients in all four CD4+ subsets.

All of the isolated RNA was reverse transcribed with the High Capacity cDNA Reverse Transcription Kit, so expressed TCRB transcripts were sequenced. Deep immunoSEQ sequencing was performed on naive, central memory and regulatory T cell samples, with an average of around 3.4 million total reads per sample. Sorted cells were lysed in RLT buffer, and RNA was extracted using DNase-treated RNeasy Micro or Mini kits according to cell number. To prevent cross-contamination, every cell subset was processed on its own, while patient and healthy donor samples were processed together. Using the immunoSEQ multiplex PCR, TCRB sequences were amplified from cDNA into 87-bp fragments spanning the CDR3 region. Sequencing of the amplicons was done on the Illumina HiSeq platform. As for how the authors treated the data: Synthetic template baselines were used to correct PCR bias computationally, reads within Hamming distance 2 were collapsed together, and singletons that could not be merged were discarded. By aligning reads against IMGT, V, D and J genes, CDR3 length, and insertions or deletions at six rearrangement sites were assigned. Within each subset, clonotype counts were normalized to sorted cell number, after which true diversity and Gini coefficients were computed with the tcR R package. The overlap coefficient, calculated on TCRB nucleotide sequences, was used to quantify repertoire sharing. Out-of-frame TCRB sequences from naive cells were analyzed as a proxy for the pre-selection repertoire. The clones in this table, taken by TCRdb from immuneACCESS, are in-frame only. Not every clone is retained; where verified, under half of the shortfall comes from an unresolved V gene, and the cause of the rest is unknown. V and J calls and clone size are copied from that table; D and trimming were computed from the DNA. Recorded for this sample are about 280,000 clones; 15% of them occurred a single time. The biggest ten clones account for 0.015% to 0.017% of the sample.

V is shortened by 4 bases, J by 3 bases, and the region joining them spans 15 bases. CDR1 and CDR2 are read off the germline V gene as SGHRS and YFSETQ. The CDR3 runs 15 residues from the cysteine to the phenylalanine. The only DNA kept is the CDR3, 45 bases in frame from the first base. This clone was counted only a few times. The antigen this receptor binds is unknown. No qualities accompany the bases; no much larger clone lies one base away. A single peripheral blood draw of 95 to 150 mL on average was collected from each donor into heparinised tubes. Using a panel that included CD45RO, CCR7, CD25, CD127, CD95 and CD27, naive, central memory, regulatory and stem cell-like memory CD4+ T cells were sorted on a BD FACSAria II. A purity above 98% was achieved for all sorted populations. PBMCs were isolated right away by Lymphoprep density gradient centrifugation and were stained directly, without culture. So that batch effects would be minimized, each experiment stained and sorted samples in pairs, pairing one healthy donor with one patient.

The chain couples TRBV5-1 to TRBJ2-3; a tentative D call is TRBD1 (6 bases match). The sample taken for sequencing was naive CD4+ T cells from blood. The cell subset or site label on this specimen signifies: true naive CD4+ T cells. The clonotype originates from a man aged 18 to 30 with type 1 diabetes. The CDR3 reads as follows: CASSPLMRGTDTQYF. The DNA is as follows: TGCGCCAGCAGCCCCCTAATGAGGGGGACAGATACGCAGTATTTT.